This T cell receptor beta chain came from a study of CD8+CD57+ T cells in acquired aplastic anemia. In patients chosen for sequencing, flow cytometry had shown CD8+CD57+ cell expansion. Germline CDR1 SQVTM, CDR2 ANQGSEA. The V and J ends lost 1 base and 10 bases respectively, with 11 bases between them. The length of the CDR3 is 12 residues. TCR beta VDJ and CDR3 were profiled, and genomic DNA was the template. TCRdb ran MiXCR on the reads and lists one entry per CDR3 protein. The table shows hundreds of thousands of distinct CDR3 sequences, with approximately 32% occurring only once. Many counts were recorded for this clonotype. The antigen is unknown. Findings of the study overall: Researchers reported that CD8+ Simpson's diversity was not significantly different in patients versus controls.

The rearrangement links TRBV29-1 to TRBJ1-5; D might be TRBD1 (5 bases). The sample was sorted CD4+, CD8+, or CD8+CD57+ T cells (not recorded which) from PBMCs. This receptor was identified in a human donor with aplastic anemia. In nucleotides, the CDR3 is TGCAGCGTTGAAGTAGAGGGGAGCCCCCAGCATTTT. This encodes CSVEVEGSPQHF.